These 3 T cell receptor beta chains were all obtained from the same sample, sequenced in a study of cytomegalovirus exposure and HLA in healthy donors. Sequencing used immunoSEQ multiplex PCR; TCRdb keeps in-frame clones, though not all of them. Of 130,000 to 150,000 clones listed, roughly 86% are singletons. Sequencing was carried out using PBMCs. The receptors here all came from a woman between 25 and 40 years old in good health and CMV-seronegative.

The V call is TRBV11-1, the J call TRBJ2-1; D ambiguous. Germline CDR1 reads SGHAT; CDR2 reads FQDESV (reference sequence). The CDR3 consists of 14 residues. Trimming took off 3 bases at V and 0 bases at J, with 6 bases between the two ends. DNA of the CDR3: TGTGCCAGCAGCTTCGACATCTCCTACAATGAGCAGTTCTTC. It codes for CASSFDISYNEQFF.

The chain uses TRBV27 and TRBJ1-1; 10 nucleotides agree with TRBD1. CDR1 and CDR2 from the germline V gene are MNHEY and SMNVEV (reference sequence). CDR3 size: 13 residues. The ends lost 9 bases at V and 5 bases at J; junction bases unmatched: 6. CDR3 loop: CASRGTGVTEAFF. The CDR3 DNA reads TGTGCCAGTAGGGGGACAGGGGTGACTGAAGCTTTCTTT.

The chain uses TRBV2 and TRBJ1-2; D is perhaps TRBD1 (5 bases). The V end lost 1 base, the J end lost 2 bases, and 5 bases lay between the germline ends. Germline CDR1 reads SNHLY; CDR2 reads FYNNEI. The CDR3 covers 13 residues. The CDR3 sequence is CASSEGQNYGYTF. The CDR3 DNA follows: TGTGCCAGCAGTGAAGGACAGAACTATGGCTACACCTTC.